This entry describes one T cell receptor (beta chain). In the study's own analysis: Counts of nucleated cells, estimated from reference gene primer amplification, were obtained. The assay was immunoSEQ multiplex PCR, and TCRdb's table has in-frame clones only and misses some. The D gene and trimming were derived from the DNA, and the V and J assignments and clone size from that table. This table has some 240,000 clones, about 87% appearing once. In germline, CDR1 is SNHLY, CDR2 FYNNEI. This CDR3 has 14 residues. Trimming at V came to 5 bases and at J to 6 bases, leaving 2 bases not matched to a gene. The data belong to a study of blood T cell repertoires in COVID-19. Study background: Donors in the United States, Italy and Spain gave samples during acute or convalescent COVID-19. PBMCs, B-cell-depleted T cells, or T cells provided the cDNA or gDNA that made up the material.

This TCR was sampled from a woman aged 70-85 years with COVID-19, enrolled during active disease. Sequenced material: peripheral blood. The chain carries TRBV2 and TRBJ2-1, with 12 bases matching TRBD2. The CDR3 bases are TGTGCCAGCAGTCGACTAGCGGGAGCCAATGAGCAGTTCTTC. Its protein product is CASSRLAGANEQFF. The full variable domain, rest sourced from reference TRBV2 and TRBJ2-1, is EPEVTQTPSHQVTQMGQEVILRCVPISNHLYFYWYRQILGQKVEFLVSFYNNEISEKSEIFDDQFSVERPDGSNFTLKIRSTKLEDSAMYFCASSRLAGANEQFFGPGTRLTVL.